This TCR beta chain was captured in a study of CD8+CD57+ T cells in acquired aplastic anemia. Study as a whole: The DNA of sorted CD4+ and CD8+ cells averaged about 3 ug.

Study-wide points: A set of twenty-nine CD8+ CDR3 sequences was shared between patients and controls, and these sequences appeared highly expressed in patients.

All patients picked for sequencing had shown, by flow cytometry, an expansion of CD8+CD57+ cells. TCR beta VDJ and CDR3 profiling used genomic DNA as template. TCRdb called the reads again in MiXCR, with one record for every CDR3 protein. Here the sample spans a few hundred thousand distinct CDR3 sequences, 82% being singletons. Worth noting for this clonotype: As yet, its antigen is unknown.

Trimming removed 3 bases at V and 3 bases at J, with 10 bases between. Germline V gene sequence: CDR1 LNHDA, CDR2 SQIVND (reference sequence). The CDR3 sequence is 14 residues long. Sequencing was done on a sample of sorted CD4+, CD8+, or CD8+CD57+ T cells (not recorded which) from PBMCs. The chain recombines TRBV19 with TRBJ2-3; possibly TRBD2 for D (6 bases). The clonotype comes from a human donor with aplastic anemia. CDR3 DNA: TGTGCCAGTAGTATCCGAGGGAGGACAGATACGCAGTATTTT. This translates into CASSIRGRTDTQYF.